These 20 T cell receptor beta chains share one sample of origin, sequenced in a study of CD8 T cells in ankylosing spondylitis. One entry per CDR3 protein results from TCRdb running MiXCR on the 5' RACE reads. The sample shows 26,000 or so distinct CDR3 sequences, 6.5% to 9.5% of them seen only once. The sample taken for sequencing was blood. These receptors originate from a male donor with ankylosing spondylitis or in good health (not recorded which).

The rearrangement joins TRBV2 to TRBJ2-5, with D perhaps TRBD2 (6 bases). This CDR3 comprises 14 residues. The germline V gene encodes CDR1 SNHLY and CDR2 FYNNEI. V was cut by 7 bases and J by 2 bases, with 14 bases left in between. CDR3 coding DNA: TGTGCCAGCAATAGCCGGGGGTGGCAAGAGACCCAGTACTTC. The encoded protein is CASNSRGWQETQYF.

This clonotype was seen only a few times. The rearrangement joins TRBV7-6 to TRBJ2-7, with no clear D. Germline CDR1 is SGHVS and CDR2 is FNYEAQ. The V gene lost 1 base and the J gene lost 4 bases, with 8 bases spanning the gap. The CDR3 sequence is 13 residues long. Written as DNA, the CDR3 is TGTGCCAGCAGCTTAGGTGTCGGATACGAGCAGTACGTC. Translation: CASSLGVGYEQYV.

This clonotype came up a few times. The genes are TRBV27 and TRBJ1-2, with 9 bases lining up with TRBD1. V trimming: 7 bases; J trimming: 4 bases; junction bases outside the gene matches: 13. The CDR3 has 16 amino acids. CDR1 MNHEY and CDR2 SMNVEV come from the germline V gene (reference sequence). For the CDR3, the DNA is TGTGCCAGCACCCGATATTTAGGACAGGGGTCCTATGGCTACACCTTC. Residues: CASTRYLGQGSYGYTF.

This clonotype is a singleton in its sample. CDR3 coding DNA: TGTGCCTGGAGTGCCGGGACTAGCGGAGGTCGCACAGATACGCAGTATTTT. Translation gives CAWSAGTSGGRTDTQYF. The chain has TRBV30 and TRBJ2-3; 11 bases line up with TRBD2. The germline gives CDR1 GTSNPN, CDR2 SVGIG (reference sequence). The CDR3 loop spans 17 amino acids. J gave up 1 base and V 1 base, and 7 bases lay outside the gene matches.

The V gene is TRBV20-1, the J gene TRBJ2-1, with 7 bases that match TRBD1. Trimming at V came to 5 bases and at J to 2 bases, leaving 3 bases not matched to a gene. The CDR3 extends over 13 amino acids. CDR1 DFQATT and CDR2 SNEGSKA come from the germline V gene (reference sequence). The CDR3 nucleotides are TGCAGTGCTGACAGGGCGCCCTACAATGAGCAGTTCTTC. This sequence encodes CSADRAPYNEQFF.

This clonotype turned up a few times. The chain is built from TRBV29-1 and TRBJ1-1; no reliable D call. This CDR3 comprises 13 residues. CDR1 SQVTM and CDR2 ANQGSEA come from the germline V gene. The germline V and J ends were trimmed by 0 bases and 1 base, with 6 bases remaining between them. The CDR3: CSVEDLPNTEAFF. CDR3 nucleotide sequence: TGCAGCGTTGAAGATCTTCCGAACACTGAAGCTTTCTTT.

The V and J genes are TRBV7-2 and TRBJ2-3; 8 positions match TRBD1. V lost 6 bases, J lost 3 bases, and 8 bases stayed unmatched. Germline assignment: CDR1 SGHTA and CDR2 FQGNSA. The CDR3 consists of 15 residues. CDR3 loop: CASRRTGRGTDTQYF. The DNA of the CDR3 is TGTGCCAGCAGGCGGACAGGGAGAGGAACAGATACGCAGTATTTT.

Only a few counts were recorded for this clonotype. J is TRBJ2-2 and V is TRBV12-3 or TRBV12-4; 8 nucleotides agree with TRBD1. V lost 5 bases to trimming and J lost 6 bases; unmatched junction nucleotides: 8. The CDR3 covers 15 residues. The CDR3 coding sequence is TGTGCCAGCAGTCCCTTGACAGGGGTCGCCGGGGAGCTGTTTTTT. This sequence encodes CASSPLTGVAGELFF.

This clonotype has a count of ten or more. This chain links TRBV20-1 with TRBJ2-1; D possibly corresponds to TRBD1 (5 bases). Germline V gives CDR1 DFQATT, CDR2 SNEGSKA (reference sequence). Trimming removed 8 bases at V and 1 base at J, with 12 bases between. The CDR3 extends over 13 amino acids. The CDR3 loop reads CSLIRGSYNEQFF. The CDR3, as DNA: TGCAGTTTAATTAGGGGATCCTACAATGAGCAGTTCTTC.

This clonotype was found a few times. The chain recombines TRBV20-1 with TRBJ1-5; 10 bases fit TRBD1. The V gene end was trimmed by 0 bases and the J gene end by 2 bases; junction bases not matched to a gene: 10. Germline V gene data show CDR1 as DFQATT and CDR2 as SNEGSKA (reference sequence). This CDR3 comprises 18 residues. The CDR3 DNA reads TGCAGTGCTAGAGACACCGGGACAGGGGACGGTGGCAATCAGCCCCAGCATTTT. Translating gives CSARDTGTGDGGNQPQHF.

This clonotype showed up just a few times. This chain uses TRBV29-1 with TRBJ1-1; D perhaps matches TRBD1 (6 bases). The CDR3 contains 14 residues. Trimming took 0 bases from V and 5 from J, leaving 13 bases between them. Germline V lookup: CDR1 SQVTM, CDR2 ANQGSEA. The DNA of the CDR3 is TGCAGCGTTGAAGATAATGGCAGGGGAACTGAAGCTTTCTTT. Translating gives CSVEDNGRGTEAFF.

This clonotype was seen many times. The rearrangement joins TRBV29-1 to TRBJ1-1; D gene unclear. The CDR3 extends over 12 amino acids. Trimming pared 4 bases from V and 7 bases from J, leaving 13 bases between. Germline assignment: CDR1 SQVTM and CDR2 ANQGSEA. Written as DNA, the CDR3 is TGCAGCGTTGTTCGGACCGTACATGAAGCTTTCTTT. This translates into CSVVRTVHEAFF.

V gene TRBV7-8 combines with J gene TRBJ1-6; 7 bases are a match to TRBD1. From germline, CDR1 is SGHVS and CDR2 FQNEAQ. With V trimmed by 4 bases and J by 8 bases, 2 bases remained unmatched. The CDR3 has 13 amino acids. CDR3 in DNA: TGTGCCAGCAGCTATGGACAGGATTCACCCCTCCACTTT. It encodes CASSYGQDSPLHF.

The chain couples TRBV7-2 to TRBJ2-3, with 7 bases fitting TRBD2. The CDR3 totals 15 residues. CDR1 is SGHTA, CDR2 FQGNSA, per germline. V trimming: 1 base; J trimming: 8 bases; junction bases outside the gene matches: 9. This CDR3 is CASSLEKTSIGTQYF. The CDR3 DNA reads TGTGCCAGCAGCTTAGAGAAGACTAGCATCGGTACGCAGTATTTT.

The V and J genes are TRBV12-3 or TRBV12-4 and TRBJ2-3, with 8 positions matching TRBD1. This CDR3 region has 15 residues. The junction had 7 bases not matched to a gene; V was cut back by 5 bases and J by 3 bases. The CDR3 DNA reads as TGTGCCAGCAGTCCCCGGACAGGGCTGACAGATACGCAGTATTTT. Its translation is CASSPRTGLTDTQYF.

This clonotype was counted at least ten times. This CDR3 reads CASTSSDNEQFF. DNA for the CDR3: TGTGCCAGCACCAGCAGTGACAATGAGCAGTTCTTC. The chain recombines TRBV6-1 with TRBJ2-1; no reliable D call. The length of the CDR3 is 12 residues. Trimming cost V 7 bases and J 5 bases, with 9 bases left between them. The germline gives CDR1 MNHNS, CDR2 SASEGT.

The chain employs TRBV7-2 and TRBJ2-1; D unresolved. Trimming took off 0 bases at V and 10 bases at J, with 13 bases between the two ends. The CDR3 runs 14 residues. CDR1 and CDR2 (germline): SGHTA, FQGNSA. The CDR3 region is CASSLAVRVGEQFF. CDR3 in DNA: TGTGCCAGCAGCTTAGCGGTCCGGGTGGGAGAGCAGTTCTTC.

This clonotype was seen only a few times. The gene calls are TRBV5-1 and TRBJ1-1; TRBD1 agrees at 9 bases. The germline V gene encodes CDR1 SGHRS and CDR2 YFSETQ. Germline trimming cut 3 bases from V and 6 bases from J; bases unmatched to any gene: 9. The CDR3 totals 15 residues. The chain's CDR3 is CASSSTQQGAAEAFF. The CDR3 DNA is TGCGCCAGCAGCTCAACCCAACAGGGGGCGGCTGAAGCTTTCTTT.

This chain uses TRBV4-1 with TRBJ2-1; D call uncertain. The V gene lost 4 bases and the J gene lost 0 bases, with 13 bases spanning the gap. Germline CDR1 MGHRA, CDR2 YSYEKL. CDR3 length: 16 residues. Written as DNA, the CDR3 is TGCGCCAGCAGCCGCAATTTGGGGTTCTCCTACAATGAGCAGTTCTTC. Its protein product is CASSRNLGFSYNEQFF.

This clonotype was detected many times. This chain joins TRBV12-3 or TRBV12-4 and TRBJ1-5, with no clear D. The ends were cut back, 3 bases at V and 9 bases at J, with 6 bases in the middle. The length of the CDR3 is 11 residues. CDR3 sequence reads: CASSFGTPQHF. CDR3 DNA sequence: TGTGCCAGCAGTTTTGGTACGCCCCAGCATTTT.